In this sample, the clone carrying this TCR beta chain turned up many times. As yet, its antigen is unknown. A sample-barcoded 5' primer and a J-beta primer mix were used in a second PCR of roughly 6 to 11 cycles. TCRdb reprocessed the 5' RACE reads via MiXCR and lists one record per CDR3 protein. The repertoire holds 600,000 to 800,000 distinct CDR3 sequences, under 25% seen once, with 3.6% in the top ten. The data belong to a study of blood T cells in healthy people across ages. Study-level points and caveats: Whereas aged donors had fewer naive CD4+ cells, long-lived donors had more of them and higher diversity. Naive T cell percentage and TCR beta diversity correlated strongly. In older individuals, TCR beta diversity per million T cells was lower, falling roughly linearly with age.

The V gene's germline CDR1 is SGHRS and CDR2 YFSETQ. CDR3 length: 15 amino acids. The V and J ends lost 4 bases and 2 bases respectively, with 10 bases between them. The sample taken for sequencing was blood. The source of this sequence is a man aged 65 to 79 in good health. V and J are TRBV5-1 and TRBJ2-6; D possibly uses TRBD1 or TRBD2 (5 bases each). The CDR3 DNA reads as TGCGCCAGCAGCCCTCAGGGAGCTGGGGCCAACGTCCTGACTTTC. It translates to CASSPQGAGANVLTF.